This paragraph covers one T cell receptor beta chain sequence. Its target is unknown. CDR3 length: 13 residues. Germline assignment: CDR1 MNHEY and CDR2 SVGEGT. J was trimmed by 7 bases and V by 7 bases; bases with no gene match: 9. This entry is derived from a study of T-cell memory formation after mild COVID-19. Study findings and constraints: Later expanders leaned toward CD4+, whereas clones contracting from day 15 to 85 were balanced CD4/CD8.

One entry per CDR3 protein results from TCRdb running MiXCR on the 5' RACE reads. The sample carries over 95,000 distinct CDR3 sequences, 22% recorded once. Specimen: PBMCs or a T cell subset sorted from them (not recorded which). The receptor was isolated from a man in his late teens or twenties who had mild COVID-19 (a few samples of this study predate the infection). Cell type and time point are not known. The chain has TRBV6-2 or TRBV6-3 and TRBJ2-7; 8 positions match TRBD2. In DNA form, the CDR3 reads TGTGCCAGCAATCGCGGGGGGCTGTGGGAGCAGTACGTC. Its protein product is CASNRGGLWEQYV.